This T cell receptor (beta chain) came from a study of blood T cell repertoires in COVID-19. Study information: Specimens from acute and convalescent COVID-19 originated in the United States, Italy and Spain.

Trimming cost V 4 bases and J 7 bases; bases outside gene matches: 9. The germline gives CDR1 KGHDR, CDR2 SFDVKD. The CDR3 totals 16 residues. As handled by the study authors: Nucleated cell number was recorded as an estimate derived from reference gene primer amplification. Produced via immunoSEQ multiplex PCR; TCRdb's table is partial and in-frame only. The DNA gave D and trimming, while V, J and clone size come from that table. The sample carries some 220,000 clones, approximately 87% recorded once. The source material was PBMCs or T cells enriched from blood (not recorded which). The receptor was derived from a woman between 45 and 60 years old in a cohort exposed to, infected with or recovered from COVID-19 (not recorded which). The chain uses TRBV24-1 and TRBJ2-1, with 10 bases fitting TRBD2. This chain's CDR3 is CATSDPGGAGGNEQFF. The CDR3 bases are TGTGCCACCAGTGACCCCGGGGGAGCGGGGGGGAATGAGCAGTTCTTC.